This T cell receptor beta chain originates from a study of shared clonotypes between healthy human individuals. Overall study findings and caveats: Non-shared clonotypes displayed generation probabilities falling below those of clonotypes present in all four donors.

CDR1 and CDR2 (germline): SGHNT, YENEEA. The CDR3 spans 12 residues. The V and J ends lost 5 bases and 4 bases respectively, with 6 bases between them. Each subset's genomic DNA was split evenly across several immunoSEQ plates. Per sorted-subset replicate PCR, input was roughly 200 ng DNA, representing roughly 28,000 T cell genomes. Repertoires were generated with immunoSEQ multiplex PCR, while TCRdb's copy carries only in-frame clones and drops some. Among 600,000 or so clones listed, roughly 98% were seen once. Details on this clone: The antigen is unknown.

Naivety among CD8 cells was defined by CD45RO negativity and positive CCR7 selection, thereby excluding terminally differentiated effector memory CD45RA+ cells. The sequenced sample was naive CD8+ T cells sorted from blood. The TCR was taken from a man aged 30-40 years in good health. The chain joins TRBV11-3 to TRBJ2-1; D uncertain. CDR3 DNA sequence: TGTGCCAGCAGCGGGGATTACAATGAGCAGTTCTTC. Protein sequence: CASSGDYNEQFF.